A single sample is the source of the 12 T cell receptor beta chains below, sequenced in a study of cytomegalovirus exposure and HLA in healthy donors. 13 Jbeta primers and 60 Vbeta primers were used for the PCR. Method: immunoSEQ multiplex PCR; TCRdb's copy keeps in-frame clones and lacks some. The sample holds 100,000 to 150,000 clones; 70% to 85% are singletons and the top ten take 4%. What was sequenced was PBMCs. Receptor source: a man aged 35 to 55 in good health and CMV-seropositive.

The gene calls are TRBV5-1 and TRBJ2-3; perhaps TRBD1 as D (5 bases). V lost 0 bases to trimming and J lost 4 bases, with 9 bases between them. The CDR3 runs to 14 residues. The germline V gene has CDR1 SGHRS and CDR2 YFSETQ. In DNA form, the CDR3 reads TGCGCCAGCAGCTTGGAGGGGCCGTCAGATACGCAGTATTTT. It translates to CASSLEGPSDTQYF.

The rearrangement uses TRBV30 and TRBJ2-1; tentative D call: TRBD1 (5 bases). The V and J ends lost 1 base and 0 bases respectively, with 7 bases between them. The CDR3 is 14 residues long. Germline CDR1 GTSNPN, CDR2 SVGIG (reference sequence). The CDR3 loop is CAWSAGISYNEQFF. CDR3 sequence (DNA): TGTGCCTGGAGTGCAGGGATCTCCTACAATGAGCAGTTCTTC.

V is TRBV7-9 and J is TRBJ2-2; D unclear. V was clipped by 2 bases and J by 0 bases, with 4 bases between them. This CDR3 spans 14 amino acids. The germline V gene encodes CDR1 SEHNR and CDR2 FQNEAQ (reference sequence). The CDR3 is CASSLTANTGELFF. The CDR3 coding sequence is TGTGCCAGCAGCTTAACAGCGAACACCGGGGAGCTGTTTTTT.

The CDR3 DNA is TGCAGCGTTTCCCGGGCGGGACGCAATCAGCCCCAGCATTTT. Translating gives CSVSRAGRNQPQHF. The chain links TRBV29-1 to TRBJ1-5, with D tentatively TRBD1 (5 bases). Between the trimmed V and J ends, which lost 5 bases and 2 bases, there was a span of 13 bases. Germline lookup yields CDR1 SQVTM and CDR2 ANQGSEA. This CDR3 region has 14 residues.

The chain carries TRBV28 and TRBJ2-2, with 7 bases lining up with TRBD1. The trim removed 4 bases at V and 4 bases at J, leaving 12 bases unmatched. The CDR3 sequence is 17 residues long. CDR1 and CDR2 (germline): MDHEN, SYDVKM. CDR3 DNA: TGTGCCAGCAGTTCACCCCCCGGAAGGGGGCGCACCGGGGAGCTGTTTTTT. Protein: CASSSPPGRGRTGELFF.

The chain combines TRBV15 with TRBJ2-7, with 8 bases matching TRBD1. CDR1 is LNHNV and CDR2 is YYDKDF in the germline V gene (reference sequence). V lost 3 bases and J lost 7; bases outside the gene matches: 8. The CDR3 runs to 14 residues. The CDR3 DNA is TGTGCCACCAGCAGCTGGCAGGGGGCGGGGGAGCAGTACTTC. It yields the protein CATSSWQGAGEQYF.

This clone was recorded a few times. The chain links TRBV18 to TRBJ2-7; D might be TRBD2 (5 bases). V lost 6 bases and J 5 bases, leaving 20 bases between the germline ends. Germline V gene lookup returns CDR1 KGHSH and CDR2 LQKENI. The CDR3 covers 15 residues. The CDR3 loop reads CASSFADPGGHEQYF. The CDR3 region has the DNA TGTGCCAGCTCGTTCGCCGACCCCGGAGGCCACGAGCAGTACTTC.

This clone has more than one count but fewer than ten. The CDR3 coding sequence is TGCGCCAGCAGCTTTGGGGACACCTACAATGAGCAGTTCTTC. Translating it yields CASSFGDTYNEQFF. This chain links TRBV5-1 with TRBJ2-1; a possible D gene is TRBD1 (6 bases). The length of the CDR3 is 14 residues. Germline CDR1 is SGHRS and CDR2 is YFSETQ. V lost 2 bases and J lost 2, with 8 bases in between.

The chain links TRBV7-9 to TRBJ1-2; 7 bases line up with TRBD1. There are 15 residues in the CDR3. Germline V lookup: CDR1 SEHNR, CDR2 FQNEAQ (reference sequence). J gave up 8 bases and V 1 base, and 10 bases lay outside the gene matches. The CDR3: CASSLGGTVGVGYTF. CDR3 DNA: TGTGCCAGCAGCTTAGGTGGGACAGTTGGAGTGGGCTACACCTTC.

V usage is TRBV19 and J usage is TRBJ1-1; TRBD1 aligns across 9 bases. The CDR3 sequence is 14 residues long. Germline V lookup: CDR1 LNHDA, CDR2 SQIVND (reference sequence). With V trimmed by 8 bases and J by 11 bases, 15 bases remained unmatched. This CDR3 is CASLGLETGGLAFF. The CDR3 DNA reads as TGTGCCAGTTTGGGGCTCGAGACAGGGGGTTTGGCTTTCTTT.

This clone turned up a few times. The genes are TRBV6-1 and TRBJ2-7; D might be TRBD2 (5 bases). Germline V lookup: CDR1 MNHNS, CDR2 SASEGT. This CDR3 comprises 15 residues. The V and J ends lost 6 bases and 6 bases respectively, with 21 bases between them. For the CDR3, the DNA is TGTGCCAGCAGAACCTCTAGCACCCTGCCGGGCGAGCAGTACTTC. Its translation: CASRTSSTLPGEQYF.

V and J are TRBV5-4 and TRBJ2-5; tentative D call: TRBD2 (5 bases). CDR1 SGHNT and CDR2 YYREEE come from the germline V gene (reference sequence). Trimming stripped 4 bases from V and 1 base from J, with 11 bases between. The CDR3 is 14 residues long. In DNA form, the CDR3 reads TGTGCCAGCAGCGGAGGTTCGGCCCAAGAGACCCAGTACTTC. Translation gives CASSGGSAQETQYF. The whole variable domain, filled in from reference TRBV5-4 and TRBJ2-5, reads ETGVTQSPTHLIKTRGQQVTLRCSSQSGHNTVSWYQQALGQGPQFIFQYYREEENGRGNFPPRFSGLQFPNYSSELNVNALELDDSALYLCASSGGSAQETQYFGPGTRLLVL.